The clone carrying this T cell receptor (beta chain) came up once. Its antigen is unidentified. The data originate from a study of cytomegalovirus exposure and HLA in healthy donors. Study results and caveats: Highest at DRB1 and lowest at HLA-C, TCR association rates differed among HLA loci in a later analysis. Generally TCR sequences proved uncommon, though certain public TCRs appeared in numerous donors.

Amplification used 60 Vbeta primers and 13 Jbeta primers. As handled by the study authors: Unique TCR beta chains totaled about 73 million in a later count, with 8.5 million to 12 million of them shared. Clones were read by immunoSEQ multiplex PCR, and TCRdb kept only the in-frame ones, dropping some. V and J calls and clone size are as listed in that table; D and trimming were resolved from the DNA. The sample has some 110,000 clones; over 70% are singletons. Sequenced sample: PBMCs. The receptor comes from a woman between 45 and 65 years old in good health and CMV-seropositive.

For the CDR3, the DNA is TGTGCCAGCAGTTGGACAGGGGACCGGGCCGAGCAGTACTTC. This encodes CASSWTGDRAEQYF. The J gene is TRBJ2-7, the V gene TRBV6-6; 9 bases line up with TRBD1. V lost 4 bases to trimming and J lost 6 bases; unmatched junction nucleotides: 7. There are 14 residues in the CDR3. The germline V gene encodes CDR1 MNHNY and CDR2 SVGAGI (reference sequence).